The present entry profiles one T cell receptor (beta chain) with its context. The data were taken from a study of CXCR3-negative and CXCR3-positive naive CD8 T cells. This CDR3 is built from 16 residues. The germline V gene has CDR1 LGHNA and CDR2 YSLEER. The method, 5' RACE with UMI labels, was used to prepare the TRB cDNA libraries. Using the 5' RACE reads, TCRdb records one entry per CDR3 protein without DNA. This sample carries 50,000 to 55,000 distinct CDR3 sequences, with roughly 1.6% going to the ten biggest clones. The sequenced material came from naive CXCR3- CD8+ T cells from blood. The subset is: CD45RO-CCR7+CD27+CD95- naive CD8+ T cells lacking CXCR3 (TNR3-). The chain uses TRBV4-3 and TRBJ2-7; lacking DNA, the TRBD1 call made by TCRdb goes unchecked. The receptor's source is a human donor in good health. Some clones in this sample may be carry-over from other donors' samples. The CDR3 loop reads CASSQSPGTGGYEQYF.